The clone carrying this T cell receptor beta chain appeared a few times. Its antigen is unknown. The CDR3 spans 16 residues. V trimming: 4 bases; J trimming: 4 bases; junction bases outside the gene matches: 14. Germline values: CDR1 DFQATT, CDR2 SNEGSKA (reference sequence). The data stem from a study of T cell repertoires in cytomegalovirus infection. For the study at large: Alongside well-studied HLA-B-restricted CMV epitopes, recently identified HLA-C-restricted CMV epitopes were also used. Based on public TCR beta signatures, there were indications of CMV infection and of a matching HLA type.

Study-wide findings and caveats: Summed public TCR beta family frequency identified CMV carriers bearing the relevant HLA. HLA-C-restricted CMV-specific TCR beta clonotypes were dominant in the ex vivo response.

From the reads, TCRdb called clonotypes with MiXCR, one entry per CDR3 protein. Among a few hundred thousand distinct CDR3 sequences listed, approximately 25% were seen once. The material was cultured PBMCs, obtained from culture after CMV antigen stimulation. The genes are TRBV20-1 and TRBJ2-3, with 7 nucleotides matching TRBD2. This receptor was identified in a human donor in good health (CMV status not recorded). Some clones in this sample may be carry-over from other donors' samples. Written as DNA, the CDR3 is TGCAGTGCTATGGCGGGAGCCAGGCATCGCGCAGATACGCAGTATTTT. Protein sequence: CSAMAGARHRADTQYF.